This T cell receptor beta chain was documented in a study of cytomegalovirus exposure and HLA in healthy donors. Researchers ran the PCR with 60 Vbeta and 13 Jbeta primers. TCRdb's table, derived via immunoSEQ multiplex PCR, lists solely in-frame clones and lacks some. The sample contains some 110,000 clones, roughly four fifths of which appear only once. Of note for this clone: What it binds is not known. The junction departs from germline at one end; a sequencing error may be responsible.

Donors showed nominal health when sampled, although they likely had unrecorded immune exposures. Notes on the study in general: Among the sequence variants, a highly shared cluster was likely an artifact of sequencing. Later analysis suggested most CMV-associated TCR beta chains were HLA-restricted.

From germline, CDR1 is SEHNR and CDR2 FQNEAQ (reference sequence). The CDR3 is made up of 14 amino acids. The origin of this receptor is a man over 45 in good health and CMV-seronegative. The sequencing sample was made of PBMCs. The chain recombines TRBV7-9 with TRBJ1-2; 8 nucleotides match TRBD1. The CDR3 DNA sequence: TGTTCCAGCACTAAAACCGGGACAGGAGATGGCTACACCTTC. Its translation: CSSTKTGTGDGYTF.